This entry lists 27 T cell receptor beta chains sequenced from one sample in a study of T cell repertoires in cytomegalovirus infection. Antigen specificity for these receptors is unknown. A single record per CDR3 protein comes from TCRdb applying MiXCR to the reads. The data show roughly 570,000 distinct CDR3 sequences, over 35% seen once. The starting material was cultured PBMCs, obtained from culture after CMV antigen stimulation. The receptors shown here come from a human donor in good health (CMV status not recorded). Some clones in this sample may be carry-over from other donors' samples.

This chain joins TRBV7-2 and TRBJ2-1; D is possibly TRBD2 (6 bases). CDR1 is SGHTA and CDR2 is FQGNSA in the germline V gene. The CDR3 totals 16 residues. Trimming stripped 5 bases from V and 7 bases from J, with 21 bases between. The CDR3, as DNA: TGTGCCAGCAGCCCCCGCGGGGCCGAGCCGTTGAATGAGCAGTTCTTC. Protein: CASSPRGAEPLNEQFF. The full variable domain, in which reference TRBV7-2 and TRBJ2-1 provide the parts outside the CDR3, is GAGVSQSPSNKVTEKGKDVELRCDPISGHTALYWYRQSLGQGLEFLIYFQGNSAPDKSGLPSDRFSAERTGGSVSTLTIQRTQQEDSAVYLCASSPRGAEPLNEQFFGPGTRLTVL.

The chain has TRBV6-1 and TRBJ2-5; TRBD1 or TRBD2 may be the D gene (5 bases each). This CDR3 is built from 13 residues. Germline lookup yields CDR1 MNHNS and CDR2 SASEGT. V was pared by 3 bases and J by 5 bases, with 10 bases between. CDR3 DNA sequence: TGTGCCAGCAGTGAGGGACGAGGCGAGACCCAGTACTTC. As protein: CASSEGRGETQYF.

This clonotype was detected only a few times. V is TRBV28 and J is TRBJ1-1, with D perhaps matching TRBD1 (5 bases). From germline, CDR1 is MDHEN and CDR2 SYDVKM. With 6 bases removed from V and 3 bases from J, the gap between germline ends came to 26 bases. The CDR3 extends over 18 amino acids. The CDR3 sequence is CASSAGTAELSAYTEAFF. CDR3 sequence (DNA): TGTGCCAGCAGCGCCGGGACCGCGGAGCTGTCAGCGTACACTGAAGCTTTCTTT.

The chain carries TRBV3-1 and TRBJ2-5; perhaps D is TRBD1 or TRBD2 (5 bases each). The V gene lost 3 bases and the J gene lost 3 bases, with 11 bases spanning the gap. The germline CDR1 and CDR2 sequences are LGHDT and YNNKEL (reference sequence). This CDR3 spans 14 amino acids. The CDR3 nucleotides read TGTGCCAGCAGCCATTCCGGGACCAAAGAGACCCAGTACTTC. Residues: CASSHSGTKETQYF.

This sequence joins TRBV7-6 and TRBJ2-2; D not resolved. V shed 7 bases and J shed 8 bases, with 8 bases lying between them. The CDR3 is made up of 11 amino acids. Germline-derived CDR1 and CDR2 are SGHVS and FNYEAQ. CDR3 DNA: TGTGCCAGCACCCTCGGTGGGGAGCTGTTTTTT. Amino acid sequence: CASTLGGELFF.

The chain couples TRBV28 to TRBJ1-1; D remains ambiguous. The CDR3 loop spans 11 amino acids. Germline V gives CDR1 MDHEN, CDR2 SYDVKM. V lost 0 bases to trimming and J lost 7 bases, with 3 bases between them. The CDR3 sequence is CASSLWGEAFF. DNA for the CDR3: TGTGCCAGCAGTTTATGGGGTGAAGCTTTCTTT.

The chain combines TRBV5-5 with TRBJ2-5, with 8 nucleotides matching TRBD1. The length of the CDR3 is 15 residues. The J segment lost 5 bases and the V segment lost 0 bases, leaving 6 bases of the junction unmatched. The germline V gene has CDR1 SGHKS and CDR2 YYEKEE (reference sequence). The CDR3 DNA reads as TGTGCCAGCAGCTTGGGAAACGACAGGGGCGAGACCCAGTACTTC. Translation: CASSLGNDRGETQYF. The variable domain in full, with the rest retrieved from reference TRBV5-5 and TRBJ2-5, is DAGVTQSPTHLIKTRGQQVTLRCSPISGHKSVSWYQQVLGQGPQFIFQYYEKEERGRGNFPDRFSARQFPNYSSELNVNALLLGDSALYLCASSLGNDRGETQYFGPGTRLLVL.

V usage is TRBV6-5 and J usage is TRBJ2-5; 8 bases agree with TRBD1. CDR3 size: 15 residues. With V trimmed by 2 bases and J by 5 bases, 7 bases remained unmatched. The germline gives CDR1 MNHEY, CDR2 SVGAGI. Here the CDR3 reads CASSYIQGARETQYF. The CDR3 DNA is TGTGCCAGCAGTTACATTCAGGGGGCGCGGGAGACCCAGTACTTC.

The table lists this clonotype with many counts. V usage is TRBV7-2 and J usage is TRBJ2-5, with D perhaps TRBD2 (5 bases). The ends were cut back, 4 bases at V and 9 bases at J, with 18 bases in the middle. The CDR3 length is 14 residues. Germline-derived CDR1 and CDR2 are SGHTA and FQGNSA. In DNA form, the CDR3 reads TGTGCCAGCAGCTATGTTTCCGTCGCGGAGGCCCAGTACTTC. Translated, it gives CASSYVSVAEAQYF.

This chain links TRBV10-2 with TRBJ2-7; weak D call: TRBD1 (6 bases). The CDR3 is 13 amino acids. V was cut by 10 bases and J by 7 bases, with 20 bases left in between. The V gene's germline CDR1 is WSHSY and CDR2 SAAADI. The CDR3 DNA is TGCGCCACCCGACCTGGGGGCAACTTAGAGCAGTACTTC. Translation: CATRPGGNLEQYF.

This clonotype appeared once. This chain joins TRBV18 and TRBJ2-3; D is unresolved. Germline CDR1 and CDR2: KGHSH and LQKENI. V was pared by 0 bases and J by 0 bases, with 16 bases between. The CDR3 consists of 18 residues. CDR3 DNA sequence: TGTGCCAGCTCACCACCAAGGCTACCAAGTCCTAGCACAGATACGCAGTATTTT. Its protein product is CASSPPRLPSPSTDTQYF.

Only a few counts were recorded for this clonotype. The chain is built from TRBV4-3 and TRBJ2-7; 9 bases line up with TRBD1. Per germline, CDR1 LGHNA and CDR2 YSLEER. The CDR3 has 15 amino acids. V was clipped by 1 base and J by 2 bases; unmatched bases: 3. The CDR3 region has the DNA TGCGCCAGCAGCCAAGTGTGGGACAGGGCCTACGAGCAGTACTTC. Translated, it gives CASSQVWDRAYEQYF.

The V gene is TRBV27, the J gene TRBJ2-7, with D perhaps TRBD1 (6 bases). In germline, CDR1 is MNHEY, CDR2 SMNVEV (reference sequence). With 3 bases removed from V and 6 bases from J, the gap between germline ends came to 12 bases. The CDR3 runs 13 residues. The CDR3 spells CASSFTGQGEQYF. CDR3 nucleotides: TGTGCCAGCAGTTTCACAGGGCAAGGCGAGCAGTACTTC.

The chain employs TRBV12-3 or TRBV12-4 and TRBJ2-7; D might be TRBD2 (7 bases). V lost 6 bases, J lost 5 bases, and 14 bases lay in between. The CDR3 runs to 13 residues. Here the CDR3 DNA reads TGTGCCAGCAGCATTGCGGGGGCTAACGAGCAGTACTTC. This sequence encodes CASSIAGANEQYF.

In its sample, this clonotype was seen a few times. The rearrangement joins TRBV7-6 to TRBJ2-5, with TRBD1 identical over 7 bases. The V gene's germline CDR1 is SGHVS and CDR2 FNYEAQ. The ends lost 2 bases at V and 1 base at J; junction bases unmatched: 4. This CDR3 contains 15 residues. In nucleotides, the CDR3 is TGTGCCAGCAGCTTACTAGGGGACAGCCAAGAGACCCAGTACTTC. Residues: CASSLLGDSQETQYF.

V and J are TRBV5-1 and TRBJ2-1; 11 nucleotides agree with TRBD2. This CDR3 region has 17 residues. Germline lookup yields CDR1 SGHRS and CDR2 YFSETQ. V lost 1 base to trimming and J lost 7 bases; unmatched junction nucleotides: 10. This CDR3 reads CASSLSLAGGGGNEQFF. CDR3 sequence (DNA): TGCGCCAGCAGCTTGTCGCTAGCGGGGGGAGGCGGGAATGAGCAGTTCTTC.

This clonotype was found many times. The chain carries TRBV7-2 and TRBJ2-5; D gene uncertain. The CDR3 sequence is 13 residues long. Germline CDR1 reads SGHTA; CDR2 reads FQGNSA. Deletions cut 5 bases from V and 2 bases from J, with 9 bases between. The CDR3 bases are TGTGCCAGCAGCCTATTATTTCAAGAGACCCAGTACTTC. This sequence encodes CASSLLFQETQYF.

This clonotype occurred a few times. This sequence joins TRBV19 and TRBJ2-1; D possibly corresponds to TRBD2 (5 bases). CDR1 LNHDA and CDR2 SQIVND come from the germline V gene (reference sequence). Trimming stripped 5 bases from V and 8 bases from J, with 13 bases between. The CDR3 totals 13 residues. The CDR3 DNA sequence: TGTGCCAGTAGTCTGGACTCTTGGGATGAGCAGTTCTTC. It yields the protein CASSLDSWDEQFF. Full variable domain (missing parts from reference TRBV19 and TRBJ2-1): DGGITQSPKYLFRKEGQNVTLSCEQNLNHDAMYWYRQDPGQGLRLIYYSQIVNDFQKGDIAEGYSVSREKKESFPLTVTSAQKNPTAFYLCASSLDSWDEQFFGPGTRLTVL.

The chain is built from TRBV7-2 and TRBJ1-1; the D gene is possibly TRBD1 (6 bases). Germline CDR1 reads SGHTA; CDR2 reads FQGNSA. The CDR3 contains 16 residues. V gave up 1 base and J gave up 1 base, with 13 bases separating them. The DNA of the CDR3 is TGTGCCAGCAGCTTAGGGGTGGGGGGCAAGAACACTGAAGCTTTCTTT. Amino acids: CASSLGVGGKNTEAFF.

This clonotype was picked up a small number of times. The V gene is TRBV7-6, the J gene TRBJ2-7; D gene unclear. The germline gives CDR1 SGHVS, CDR2 FNYEAQ. The CDR3 sequence is 13 residues long. With 8 bases removed from V and 0 bases from J, the gap between germline ends came to 11 bases. CDR3 nucleotides: TGTGCCAGCGGTCGGGTGGGCTCCTACGAGCAGTACTTC. Encoded protein: CASGRVGSYEQYF.

This sequence joins TRBV5-4 and TRBJ2-7; tentative D call: TRBD1 (5 bases). Germline CDR1 reads SGHNT; CDR2 reads YYREEE (reference sequence). The CDR3 totals 14 residues. V shed 4 bases and J shed 2 bases, with 13 bases lying between them. CDR3 in amino acids: CASSPDDRAYEQYF. CDR3 nucleotides: TGTGCCAGCAGCCCAGACGACAGAGCCTACGAGCAGTACTTC.

The chain is built from TRBV7-6 and TRBJ2-1; D may match TRBD1 or TRBD2 (5 bases each). The germline CDR1 and CDR2 sequences are SGHVS and FNYEAQ. The CDR3 is 13 residues long. V was pared by 5 bases and J by 10 bases, with 15 bases between. The CDR3 region is CASSAERGEEQFF. CDR3 DNA: TGTGCCAGCAGCGCGGAAAGAGGGGAAGAGCAGTTCTTC.

This clonotype was seen more than once but under ten times. The V and J genes are TRBV4-1 and TRBJ2-2; D ambiguous. Germline CDR1 and CDR2: MGHRA and YSYEKL. The CDR3 has 18 residues. With 0 bases removed from V and 6 bases from J, the gap between germline ends came to 20 bases. CDR3 DNA sequence: TGCGCCAGCAGCCAAGAAGGGATCACCCAGGTTAGGGCCGGGGAGCTGTTTTTT. Its protein is CASSQEGITQVRAGELFF.

In its sample, this clonotype was seen a few times. The chain is built from TRBV7-8 and TRBJ1-5; TRBD1 matches 7 bases. Losses at the gene ends were 1 base for V and 3 bases for J; bases not matched to a gene: 6. The CDR3 is 16 residues long. Germline V CDR1 and CDR2: SGHVS, FQNEAQ. The CDR3 loop reads CASSLVGGTDNQPQHF. CDR3 nucleotide sequence: TGTGCCAGCAGCTTAGTCGGCGGGACAGACAATCAGCCCCAGCATTTT. The full variable domain, its missing parts supplied by reference TRBV7-8 and TRBJ1-5, is GAGVSQSPRYKVAKRGQDVALRCDPISGHVSLFWYQQALGQGPEFLTYFQNEAQLDKSGLPSDRFFAERPEGSVSTLKIQRTQQEDSAVYLCASSLVGGTDNQPQHFGDGTRLSIL.

The CDR3 nucleotides read TGTGCCAGCACCGGCCTGGGTGAAAATCAGCCCCAGCATTTT. Protein: CASTGLGENQPQHF. V and J are TRBV27 and TRBJ1-5; D is ambiguous. There are 14 residues in the CDR3. Trimming removed 7 bases at V and 4 bases at J, with 14 bases between. The germline CDR1 and CDR2 sequences are MNHEY and SMNVEV (reference sequence).

This chain links TRBV20-1 with TRBJ2-1, with TRBD1 matching 8 bases. CDR1 is DFQATT, CDR2 SNEGSKA, per germline (reference sequence). The CDR3 consists of 13 residues. Trimming at V came to 3 bases and at J to 7 bases, leaving 5 bases not matched to a gene. The CDR3 loop is CSARTGVHNEQFF. The CDR3 coding sequence is TGCAGTGCTAGGACAGGGGTCCATAATGAGCAGTTCTTC.

This clonotype was recorded once. A much larger clone differs by one base, so this may be a read error. The chain joins TRBV7-8 to TRBJ2-3; 9 nucleotides line up with TRBD2. Germline V lookup: CDR1 SGHVS, CDR2 FQNEAQ. There are 15 residues in the CDR3. V lost 3 bases, J lost 2 bases, and 3 bases stayed unmatched. The CDR3 nucleotides read TGTGCCAGCAGCTTCAGACTAGCGGCCACAGATACGCAGTATTTT. Protein product: CASSFRLAATDTQYF.